The 21 T cell receptor beta chains below all came from one sample that was sequenced in a study of T cells in Graves' hyperthyroidism and ophthalmopathy. The source material, RNA transcripts, was used to amplify TCR beta CDR3 regions. A first-round RT-PCR of the TCR CDR3 used the HTBI primer set. TCRdb used MiXCR to reprocess the multiplex PCR reads, holding one entry per CDR3 protein. This sample has 400,000 to 550,000 distinct CDR3 sequences, with around a quarter found just once. Material for sequencing was blood. These receptors all come from a woman aged 25 to 39 with Graves' ophthalmopathy.

There are many counts of this clonotype. The chain recombines TRBV19 with TRBJ1-2, with D unclear. The V end was cut by 3 bases, the J end by 3 bases, with 2 bases between. Germline V lookup: CDR1 LNHDA, CDR2 SQIVND (reference sequence). There are 11 residues in the CDR3. The DNA for the CDR3 is TGTGCCAGTAGTATGGACTATGGCTACACCTTC. This gives the protein CASSMDYGYTF.

This clonotype has ten or more counts. The chain employs TRBV6-4 and TRBJ1-2; weak D call: TRBD1 (5 bases). The CDR3 is made up of 17 amino acids. Deletions cut 8 bases from V and 0 bases from J, with 22 bases between. Per the germline V gene, CDR1 is MRHNA and CDR2 is SNTAGT. The CDR3 spells CASEGLTFPVSNYGYTF. In DNA form, the CDR3 reads TGTGCCAGCGAGGGACTCACATTCCCCGTCTCTAACTATGGCTACACCTTC.

Many counts were recorded for this clonotype. This chain connects TRBV27 to TRBJ2-5, with TRBD2 identical over 7 bases. Unmatched junction bases numbered 12, after V lost 8 bases and J lost 0 bases. The germline gives CDR1 MNHEY, CDR2 SMNVEV (reference sequence). This CDR3 is 16 amino acids long. For the CDR3, the DNA is TGTGCCAGCGCGGGCGGGTTAGCGGGTAACCAAGAGACCCAGTACTTC. Protein product: CASAGGLAGNQETQYF.

This clonotype was observed a handful of times. The CDR3 DNA follows: TGTGCCAGCAGTTTATTCGTGGGGGCAGATACGCAGTATTTT. Protein sequence: CASSLFVGADTQYF. The chain carries TRBV27 and TRBJ2-3; D might be TRBD1 or TRBD2, each matching 5 bases. CDR3 length: 14 residues. Germline V gives CDR1 MNHEY, CDR2 SMNVEV (reference sequence). V was clipped by 1 base and J by 4 bases, with 9 bases between them.

Ten or more counts support this clonotype. This chain joins TRBV29-1 and TRBJ1-2, with TRBD1 as a possible D gene (6 bases). Germline V gene lookup returns CDR1 SQVTM and CDR2 ANQGSEA. The CDR3 has 12 amino acids. V shed 8 bases and J shed 2 bases, with 12 bases lying between them. CDR3 sequence reads: CSIGTGNYGYTF. The CDR3 DNA is TGCAGCATAGGAACAGGGAACTATGGCTACACCTTC.

This chain connects TRBV28 to TRBJ2-2, with 7 bases aligning to TRBD1. Trimming removed 8 bases from V and 3 bases from J; junction bases left unmatched: 3. Per the germline V gene, CDR1 is MDHEN and CDR2 is SYDVKM. There are 13 residues in the CDR3. The CDR3 DNA reads TGTGCCAGCCGGGACAGACACACCGGGGAGCTGTTTTTT. It is translated as CASRDRHTGELFF.

This clonotype has more than one count but fewer than ten. The rearrangement uses TRBV28 and TRBJ1-5, with D maybe TRBD1 (6 bases). Looked up from germline, CDR1 is MDHEN and CDR2 is SYDVKM. This CDR3 is built from 17 residues. V was shortened by 5 bases and J by 2 bases, with 19 bases between the two germline ends. The CDR3 sequence: CASSVNQQGVGNQPQHF. The CDR3 DNA is TGTGCCAGCAGTGTCAACCAACAGGGCGTGGGCAATCAGCCCCAGCATTTT.

This clonotype was detected only a few times. The genes are TRBV30 and TRBJ1-1; the match to TRBD1 covers 8 bases. Germline V gene data show CDR1 as GTSNPN and CDR2 as SVGIG (reference sequence). This CDR3 comprises 14 residues. The J segment lost 4 bases and the V segment lost 0 bases, leaving 4 bases of the junction unmatched. In DNA form, the CDR3 reads TGTGCCTGGAGTGTACAGGGGGGGGGCACTGAAGCTTTCTTT. Its protein product is CAWSVQGGGTEAFF.

Note on this clonotype: Mismatch with germline at one junction end may stem from a read error. The J gene is TRBJ1-2, the V gene TRBV7-9; perhaps TRBD1 as D (5 bases). CDR1 SEHNR and CDR2 FQNEAQ come from the germline V gene (reference sequence). The CDR3 extends over 15 amino acids. CDR3 nucleotide sequence: TGTGCCACCAGCTTCGACAGAAACGCTAACTATGGCTACACCTTC. Protein: CATSFDRNANYGYTF.

Only a few counts were recorded for this clonotype. The chain links TRBV6-1 to TRBJ1-1; D uncertain. CDR3 size: 12 residues. Germline V gene sequence: CDR1 MNHNS, CDR2 SASEGT. V lost 10 bases and J lost 3, with 12 bases in between. DNA for the CDR3: TGTGCCACCCGTCTTGGAGACACTGAAGCTTTCTTT. Translating it yields CATRLGDTEAFF.

This clonotype occurred many times. V gene TRBV29-1 combines with J gene TRBJ2-7; D may correspond to TRBD1 or TRBD2 (5 bases each). The V and J ends lost 1 base and 5 bases respectively, with 18 bases between them. This CDR3 contains 15 residues. Germline-derived CDR1 and CDR2 are SQVTM and ANQGSEA. This CDR3 reads CSVEVAEGRVNEQYF. The CDR3 coding sequence is TGCAGCGTTGAAGTTGCTGAGGGGCGCGTAAACGAGCAGTACTTC.

This clonotype was found many times. The chain joins TRBV6-5 to TRBJ1-1; D is perhaps TRBD1 (5 bases). V lost 1 base and J lost 4, with 10 bases in between. The CDR3 totals 14 residues. Germline V gene sequence: CDR1 MNHEY, CDR2 SVGAGI. The CDR3 DNA follows: TGTGCCAGCAGTTACTGGAGGGGAGTCACTGAAGCTTTCTTT. Its translation: CASSYWRGVTEAFF.

This clonotype has at least ten counts. This sequence joins TRBV5-6 and TRBJ1-2; D remains ambiguous. Germline V gene lookup returns CDR1 SGHDT and CDR2 YYEEEE. Trimming removed 4 bases from V and 8 bases from J, with 18 bases in between. The CDR3 spans 14 residues. The CDR3 nucleotides read TGTGCCAGCAGCCCACCGGGTTTTTGGACCGGCTACACCTTC. Its translation is CASSPPGFWTGYTF.

The chain couples TRBV6-5 to TRBJ2-5, with 8 bases that match TRBD1. The germline CDR1 and CDR2 sequences are MNHEY and SVGAGI. This CDR3 is built from 13 residues. With V trimmed by 7 bases and J by 5 bases, 6 bases remained unmatched. CDR3 protein: CASTLDRVETQYF. The CDR3 DNA reads as TGTGCCAGCACCTTGGACAGGGTGGAGACCCAGTACTTC.

This clonotype was detected only a few times. This rearrangement joins TRBV11-2 to TRBJ2-2; D unclear. Germline lookup yields CDR1 SGHAT and CDR2 FQNNGV. The CDR3 runs to 13 residues. V lost 7 bases and J 4 bases, leaving 10 bases between the germline ends. DNA of the CDR3: TGTGCCAGCAACTACCCAGCCACCGGGGAGCTGTTTTTT. It codes for CASNYPATGELFF.

V is TRBV15 and J is TRBJ2-5, with D unresolved. The V end was cut by 1 base, the J end by 5 bases, with 11 bases between. CDR3 length equals 14 residues. Germline loops: CDR1 LNHNV, CDR2 YYDKDF (reference sequence). CDR3 region: CATSRGGVGETQYF. In DNA, the CDR3 is TGTGCCACCAGCAGAGGTGGGGTGGGCGAGACCCAGTACTTC.

This clonotype was seen at least ten times. The chain links TRBV15 to TRBJ1-1, with TRBD1 as a possible D gene (5 bases). This CDR3 region has 16 residues. CDR1 is LNHNV, CDR2 YYDKDF, per germline (reference sequence). V was clipped by 1 base and J by 0 bases, with 12 bases between them. The CDR3 nucleotides read TGTGCCACCAGCAGAGTGACAAGACAGTTGAACACTGAAGCTTTCTTT. Residues: CATSRVTRQLNTEAFF.

As concerns this clonotype: Since no conserved phenylalanine or tryptophan closes the CDR3, a read error is the likely cause. The V and J genes are TRBV7-9 and TRBJ1-1; D uncertain. Germline values: CDR1 SEHNR, CDR2 FQNEAQ (reference sequence). The CDR3 runs 12 residues. The V gene lost 7 bases and the J gene lost 5 bases, with 11 bases spanning the gap. CDR3 region: CASNPAHTEAFY. DNA of the CDR3: TGTGCCAGCAACCCGGCCCATACTGAAGCTTTCTAT.

This clonotype was seen ten or more times. The CDR3 DNA reads as TGTGCCAGCAGCCAAACGGGACAGGGGAATTCACCCCTCCACTTT. Translating it yields CASSQTGQGNSPLHF. This chain connects TRBV6-1 to TRBJ1-6; TRBD1 aligns across 10 bases. Germline CDR1 is MNHNS and CDR2 is SASEGT. V dropped 6 bases and J dropped 7; count of bases not matched to a gene: 6. The CDR3 has 15 residues.

Concerning this clonotype: Given the absence of the conserved phenylalanine or tryptophan at the CDR3 end, a read error is likely. The DNA is left out, because the CDR3 cannot be placed on it with certainty; the CDR3 is given as TCRdb lists it. CDR3 sequence reads: CASSLQTGGYYGYSY. This chain connects TRBV7-8 to TRBJ1-2; the D call of TRBD1 is as the table states it, not checked on the DNA. In germline, CDR1 is SGHVS, CDR2 FQNEAQ. The CDR3 is 15 amino acids long, termini counted.

This clonotype has a count of ten or more. V usage is TRBV5-1 and J usage is TRBJ2-7; a possible D gene is TRBD1 (8 bases). The CDR3 is made up of 15 amino acids. V was pared by 0 bases and J by 3 bases, with 13 bases between. Germline-derived CDR1 and CDR2 are SGHRS and YFSETQ. The DNA of the CDR3 is TGCGCCAGCAGCTTGGAGACAGGGGAGGGCTACGAGCAGTACTTC. Protein sequence: CASSLETGEGYEQYF.